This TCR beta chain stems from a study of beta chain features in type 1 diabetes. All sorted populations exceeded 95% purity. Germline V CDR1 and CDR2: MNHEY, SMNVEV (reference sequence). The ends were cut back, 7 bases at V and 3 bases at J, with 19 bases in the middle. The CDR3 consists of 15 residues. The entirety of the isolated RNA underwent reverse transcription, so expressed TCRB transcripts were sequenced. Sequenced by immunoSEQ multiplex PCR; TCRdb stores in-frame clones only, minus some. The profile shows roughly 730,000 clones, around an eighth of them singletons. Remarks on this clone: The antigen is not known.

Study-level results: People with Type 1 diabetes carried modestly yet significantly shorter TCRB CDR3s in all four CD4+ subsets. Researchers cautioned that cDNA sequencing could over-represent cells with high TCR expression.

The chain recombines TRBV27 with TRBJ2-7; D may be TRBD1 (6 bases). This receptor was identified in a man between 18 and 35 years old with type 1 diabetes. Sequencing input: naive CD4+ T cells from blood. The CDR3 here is CASIGAGGRSYEQYF. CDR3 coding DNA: TGTGCCAGCATAGGTGCTGGGGGCCGTAGCTACGAGCAGTACTTC.